This TCR beta chain stems from a study of T cell clones after liver transplantation. Overall study: Blood was drawn pre-transplant, before withdrawal, and after full or failed withdrawal.

CDR1 LGHNA and CDR2 YSLEER come from the germline V gene. The V end lost 4 bases, the J end lost 2 bases, and 8 bases lay between the germline ends. The CDR3 is 14 residues long. Sequencing was performed with immunoSEQ multiplex PCR; in TCRdb, only in-frame clones are kept and a portion is missing. The sample includes 85,000 to 130,000 clones, around four fifths of them seen just once. Here the sequenced sample was CD4+ T cells from blood, taken before liver transplant. The gene calls are TRBV4-3 and TRBJ2-2; no clear D gene. The TCR originated in a human donor who received a liver transplant. CDR3 region: CASSLGPNTGELFF. CDR3 in DNA: TGCGCCAGCAGCCTCGGGCCAAACACCGGGGAGCTGTTTTTT.